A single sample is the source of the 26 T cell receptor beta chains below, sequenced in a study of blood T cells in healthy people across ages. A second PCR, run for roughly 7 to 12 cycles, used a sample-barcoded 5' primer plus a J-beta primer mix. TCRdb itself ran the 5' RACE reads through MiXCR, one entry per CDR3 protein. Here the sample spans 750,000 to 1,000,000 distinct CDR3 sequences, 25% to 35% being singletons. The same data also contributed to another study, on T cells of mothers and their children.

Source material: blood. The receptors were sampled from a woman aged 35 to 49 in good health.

Here the CDR3 reads CASSPNRGANTGELFF. The CDR3 nucleotides read TGTGCCAGCAGCCCAAACAGGGGCGCGAACACCGGGGAGCTGTTTTTT. The chain carries TRBV7-2 and TRBJ2-2, with 7 bases that match TRBD1. The germline gives CDR1 SGHTA, CDR2 FQGNSA. The junction had 6 bases not matched to a gene; V was cut back by 5 bases and J by 0 bases. The CDR3 covers 16 residues.

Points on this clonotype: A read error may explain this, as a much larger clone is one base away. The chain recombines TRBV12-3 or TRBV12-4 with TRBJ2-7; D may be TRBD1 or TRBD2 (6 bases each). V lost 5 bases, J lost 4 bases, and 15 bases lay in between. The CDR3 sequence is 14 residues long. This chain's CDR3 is CASSAGGVGYEQYF. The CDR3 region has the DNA TGTGCCAGCAGTGCCGGGGGCGTCGGGTACGAGCAGTACTTC.

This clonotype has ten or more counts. CDR3: CASSLGRSSSYNEQFF. DNA for the CDR3: TGTGCCAGCAGCTTAGGGAGGAGTAGCTCCTACAATGAGCAGTTCTTC. V and J are TRBV11-2 and TRBJ2-1, with a possible D match to TRBD2 (5 bases). This CDR3 spans 16 amino acids. Germline V gene sequence: CDR1 SGHAT, CDR2 FQNNGV. Trimming took 1 base from V and 0 from J, leaving 10 bases between them.

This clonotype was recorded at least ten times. The DNA for the CDR3 is TGTGCCACACAGGACTCCGGCAATCAGCCCCAGCATTTT. Translating it yields CATQDSGNQPQHF. This rearrangement joins TRBV10-3 to TRBJ1-5, with D perhaps matching TRBD1 (5 bases). The CDR3 spans 13 residues. Trimming cost V 10 bases and J 2 bases, with 12 bases left between them. CDR1 is ENHRY and CDR2 is SYGVKD in the germline V gene.

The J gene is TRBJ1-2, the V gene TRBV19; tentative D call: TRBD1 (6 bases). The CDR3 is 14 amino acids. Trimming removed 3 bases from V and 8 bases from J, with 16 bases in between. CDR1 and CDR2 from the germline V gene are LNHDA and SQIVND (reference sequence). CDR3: CASSILQPQGGYTF. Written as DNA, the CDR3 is TGTGCCAGTAGTATTCTCCAGCCCCAGGGGGGCTACACCTTC.

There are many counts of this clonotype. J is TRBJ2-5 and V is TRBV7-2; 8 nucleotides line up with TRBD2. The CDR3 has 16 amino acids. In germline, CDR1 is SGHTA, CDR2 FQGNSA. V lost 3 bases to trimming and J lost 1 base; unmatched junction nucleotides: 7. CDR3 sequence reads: CASSFGLAGLQETQYF. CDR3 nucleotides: TGTGCCAGCAGCTTCGGGCTAGCGGGTCTCCAAGAGACCCAGTACTTC. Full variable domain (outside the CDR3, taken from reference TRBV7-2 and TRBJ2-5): GAGVSQSPSNKVTEKGKDVELRCDPISGHTALYWYRQSLGQGLEFLIYFQGNSAPDKSGLPSDRFSAERTGGSVSTLTIQRTQQEDSAVYLCASSFGLAGLQETQYFGPGTRLLVL.

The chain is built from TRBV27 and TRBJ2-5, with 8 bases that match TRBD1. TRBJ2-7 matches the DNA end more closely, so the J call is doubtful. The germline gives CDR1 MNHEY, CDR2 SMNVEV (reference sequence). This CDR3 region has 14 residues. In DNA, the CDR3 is TGTGCCAGCAGTAAAAGGGACAGGATCTACGAGCAGTACTTC. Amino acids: CASSKRDRIYEQYF.

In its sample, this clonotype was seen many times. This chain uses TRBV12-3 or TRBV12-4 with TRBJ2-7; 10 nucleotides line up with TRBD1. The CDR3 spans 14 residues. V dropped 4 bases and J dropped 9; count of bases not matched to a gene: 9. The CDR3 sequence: CASSSSGTGERQYF. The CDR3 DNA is TGTGCCAGCAGTTCGTCCGGGACAGGGGAGAGGCAGTACTTC.

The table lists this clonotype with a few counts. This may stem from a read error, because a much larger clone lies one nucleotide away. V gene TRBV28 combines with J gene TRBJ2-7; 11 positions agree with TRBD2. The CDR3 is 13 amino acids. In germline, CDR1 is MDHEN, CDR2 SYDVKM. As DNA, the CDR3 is TGTACCAGCACACTAGCGGGGGACTACGAGCAGTACTTC. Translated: CTSTLAGDYEQYF.

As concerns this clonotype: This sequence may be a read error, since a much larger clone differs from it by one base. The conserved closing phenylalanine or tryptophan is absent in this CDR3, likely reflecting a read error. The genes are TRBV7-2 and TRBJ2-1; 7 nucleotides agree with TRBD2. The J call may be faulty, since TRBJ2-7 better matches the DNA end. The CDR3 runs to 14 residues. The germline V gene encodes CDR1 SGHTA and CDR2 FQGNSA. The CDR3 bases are TGTGCCAGCAGCTTAGGGGGAGGGATCTACGAGCAGTACTTA. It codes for CASSLGGGIYEQYL.

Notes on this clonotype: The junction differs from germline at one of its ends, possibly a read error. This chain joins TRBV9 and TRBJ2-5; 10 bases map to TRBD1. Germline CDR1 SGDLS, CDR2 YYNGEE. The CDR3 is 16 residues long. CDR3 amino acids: CASSPWTGGVRETRYF. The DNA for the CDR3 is TGTGCCAGCAGCCCCTGGACAGGGGGGGTGAGGGAGACCCGGTACTTC. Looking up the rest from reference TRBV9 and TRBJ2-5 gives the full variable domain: DSGVTQTPKHLITATGQRVTLRCSPRSGDLSVYWYQQSLDQGLQFLIQYYNGEERAKGNILERFSAQQFPDLHSELNLSSLELGDSALYFCASSPWTGGVRETRYFGPGTRLLVL.

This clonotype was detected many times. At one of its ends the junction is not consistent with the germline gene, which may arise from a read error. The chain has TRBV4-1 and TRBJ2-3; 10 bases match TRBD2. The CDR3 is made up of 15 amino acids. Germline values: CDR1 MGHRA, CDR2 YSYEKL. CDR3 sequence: CASSHLAGVTDTQYF. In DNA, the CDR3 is TGCGCCAGCAGCCACCTAGCGGGGGTTACAGACACGCAGTATTTT.

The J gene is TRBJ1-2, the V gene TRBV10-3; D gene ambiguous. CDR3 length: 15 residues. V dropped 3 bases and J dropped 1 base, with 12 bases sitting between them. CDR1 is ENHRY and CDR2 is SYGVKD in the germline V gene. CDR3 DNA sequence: TGTGCCATCAGTGAACTCGTCGTGGGTAACTATGGCTACACCTTC. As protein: CAISELVVGNYGYTF.

The CDR3 bases are TGTGCCAGCAGCGGAATGGCGGGGGGGCCGGGAGAGACCCAGTACTTC. Translated, it gives CASSGMAGGPGETQYF. The chain recombines TRBV9 with TRBJ2-4; 9 bases match TRBD2. The J call is doubtful: the DNA matches TRBJ2-5 better. This CDR3 contains 16 residues. Per germline, CDR1 SGDLS and CDR2 YYNGEE.

CDR3 in DNA: TGTGCCAGCAGGGAGGACAAAAACTATGGCTACACCTTC. It codes for CASREDKNYGYTF. The chain has TRBV6-1 and TRBJ1-2; D perhaps matches TRBD1 (5 bases). The V gene lost 6 bases and the J gene lost 2 bases, with 10 bases spanning the gap. The CDR3 consists of 13 residues. Germline V gene sequence: CDR1 MNHNS, CDR2 SASEGT.

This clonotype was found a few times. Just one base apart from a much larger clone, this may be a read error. As DNA, the CDR3 is TGTGCCAGCAGCCGTAGGGAGGGTGGCTACGAGCAGTACTTC. Protein: CASSRREGGYEQYF. The chain has TRBV6-5 and TRBJ2-7; 7 nucleotides match TRBD2. This CDR3 contains 14 residues. V was clipped by 6 bases and J by 3 bases; unmatched bases: 8. Germline assignment: CDR1 MNHEY and CDR2 SVGAGI.

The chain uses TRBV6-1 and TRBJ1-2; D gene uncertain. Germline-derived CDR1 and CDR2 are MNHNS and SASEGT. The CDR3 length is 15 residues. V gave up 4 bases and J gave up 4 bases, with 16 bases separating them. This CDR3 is CASSVQGYMAYGYTF. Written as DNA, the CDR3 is TGTGCCAGCAGTGTTCAAGGGTATATGGCCTATGGCTACACCTTC.

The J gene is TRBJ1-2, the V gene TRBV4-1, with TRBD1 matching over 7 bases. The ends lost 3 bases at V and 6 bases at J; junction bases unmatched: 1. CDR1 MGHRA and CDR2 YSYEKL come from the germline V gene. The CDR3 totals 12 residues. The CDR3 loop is CASSHDRDGYTF. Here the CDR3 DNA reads TGCGCCAGCAGCCACGACAGGGATGGCTACACCTTC.

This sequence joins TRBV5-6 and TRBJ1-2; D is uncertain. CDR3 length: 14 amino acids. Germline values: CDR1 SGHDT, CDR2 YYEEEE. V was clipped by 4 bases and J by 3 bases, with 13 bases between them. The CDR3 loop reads CASSVFKGYYGYTF. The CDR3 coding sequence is TGTGCCAGCAGCGTGTTCAAGGGATACTATGGCTACACCTTC.

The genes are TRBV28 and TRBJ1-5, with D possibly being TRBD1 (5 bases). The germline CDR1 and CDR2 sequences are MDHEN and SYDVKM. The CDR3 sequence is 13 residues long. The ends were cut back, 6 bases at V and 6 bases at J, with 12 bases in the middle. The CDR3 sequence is CASRTQGFQPQHF. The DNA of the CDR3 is TGTGCCAGCAGAACCCAGGGATTTCAGCCCCAGCATTTT.

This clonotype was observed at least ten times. The CDR3 DNA follows: TGCAGTGCTAGTCACCCTAGGGTTCACGAGCAGTACTTC. Protein sequence: CSASHPRVHEQYF. The J gene is TRBJ2-7, the V gene TRBV20-1; no firm D call. The CDR3 length is 13 residues. The germline V and J ends were trimmed by 3 bases and 5 bases, with 14 bases remaining between them. Germline CDR1 is DFQATT and CDR2 is SNEGSKA (reference sequence).

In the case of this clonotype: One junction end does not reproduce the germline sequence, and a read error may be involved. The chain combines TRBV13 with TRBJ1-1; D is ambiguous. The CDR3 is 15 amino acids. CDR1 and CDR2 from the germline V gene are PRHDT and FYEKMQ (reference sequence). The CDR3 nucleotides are TGTGCCAGCAGTCGTGATGGGTCCGTGAACACTGAGGCTTTCTTT. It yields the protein CASSRDGSVNTEAFF.

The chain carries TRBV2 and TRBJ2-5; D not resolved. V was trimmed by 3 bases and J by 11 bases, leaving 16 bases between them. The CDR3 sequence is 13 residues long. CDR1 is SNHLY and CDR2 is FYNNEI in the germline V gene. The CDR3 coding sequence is TGTGCCAGCAGTGAGCACGGCCCCGTTCAGCAGTACTTC. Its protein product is CASSEHGPVQQYF.

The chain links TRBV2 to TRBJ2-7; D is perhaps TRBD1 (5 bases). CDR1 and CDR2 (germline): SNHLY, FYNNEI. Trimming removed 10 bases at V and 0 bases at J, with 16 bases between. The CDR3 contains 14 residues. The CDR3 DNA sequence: TGTGCCACTACTTACCAGGGAAGCTCCTACGAGCAGTACTTC. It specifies CATTYQGSSYEQYF.

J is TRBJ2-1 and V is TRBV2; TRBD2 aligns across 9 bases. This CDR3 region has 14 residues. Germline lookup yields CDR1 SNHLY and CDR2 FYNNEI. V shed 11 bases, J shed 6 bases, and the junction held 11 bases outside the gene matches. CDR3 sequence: CAGKISGRRNEQFF. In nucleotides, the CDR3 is TGTGCCGGGAAGATTAGCGGGAGACGCAATGAGCAGTTCTTC.

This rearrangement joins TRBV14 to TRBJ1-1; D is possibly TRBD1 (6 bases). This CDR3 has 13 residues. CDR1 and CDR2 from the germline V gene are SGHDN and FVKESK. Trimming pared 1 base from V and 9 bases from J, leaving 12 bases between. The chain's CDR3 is CASSQAGARQAFF. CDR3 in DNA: TGTGCCAGCAGCCAAGCGGGGGCCAGGCAAGCTTTCTTT.